A single sample is the source of the 25 T cell receptor beta chains below, sequenced in a study of blood T cell repertoires in COVID-19. TCRdb's table, derived via immunoSEQ multiplex PCR, lists solely in-frame clones and lacks some. The table has about 290,000 clones, about nine tenths seen once. Sequenced sample: peripheral blood. The receptors come from a woman in her twenties or thirties with active or convalescent COVID-19.

This clone was seen once. The chain combines TRBV7-3 with TRBJ2-3; TRBD2 matches at 7 bases. The CDR3 is made up of 15 amino acids. V lost 1 base, J lost 4 bases, and 5 bases stayed unmatched. Per germline, CDR1 SGHTA and CDR2 FQGTGA. The CDR3 bases are TGTGCCAGCAGCTTAAACATGGCGGGGGCAGATACGCAGTATTTT. This codes for CASSLNMAGADTQYF. The full variable domain, in which reference TRBV7-3 and TRBJ2-3 provide the parts outside the CDR3, is GAGVSQTPSNKVTEKGKYVELRCDPISGHTALYWYRQSLGQGPEFLIYFQGTGAADDSGLPNDRFFAVRPEGSVSTLKIQRTERGDSAVYLCASSLNMAGADTQYFGPGTRLTVL.

The V gene is TRBV10-3, the J gene TRBJ1-3, with D perhaps TRBD1 (6 bases). There are 16 residues in the CDR3. Trimming pared 7 bases from V and 0 bases from J, leaving 16 bases between. Germline loops: CDR1 ENHRY, CDR2 SYGVKD. This chain's CDR3 is CAITLGQPHSGNTIYF. The CDR3 region has the DNA TGTGCCATCACCCTCGGACAGCCTCACTCTGGAAACACCATATATTTT.

This sequence joins TRBV5-8 and TRBJ1-5, with 8 bases fitting TRBD1. Per germline, CDR1 SGHTS and CDR2 YDEGEE. The CDR3 is 16 residues long. V lost 2 bases and J lost 7; bases outside the gene matches: 11. CDR3 DNA sequence: TGTGCCAGCAGCTTCATACCCACAGGGGGGAGGCAGCCCCAGCATTTT. It encodes CASSFIPTGGRQPQHF.

This sequence joins TRBV25-1 and TRBJ2-7; 7 bases line up with TRBD1. Germline trimming cut 1 base from V and 5 bases from J; bases unmatched to any gene: 11. Germline-derived CDR1 and CDR2 are MGHDK and SYGVNS. There are 16 residues in the CDR3. The CDR3 spells CASSEWDSEGDHEQYF. The CDR3 DNA sequence: TGTGCCAGCAGTGAATGGGACAGTGAGGGTGATCACGAGCAGTACTTC.

The rearrangement links TRBV28 to TRBJ2-2, with TRBD1 matching over 9 bases. V lost 6 bases, J lost 5 bases, and 10 bases stayed unmatched. The CDR3 consists of 16 residues. Germline-derived CDR1 and CDR2 are MDHEN and SYDVKM. This CDR3 reads CASSPTGTGRTGELFF. CDR3 DNA: TGTGCCAGCAGCCCCACCGGGACAGGGAGAACCGGGGAGCTGTTTTTT.

The rearrangement uses TRBV4-3 and TRBJ1-3; no clear D. This CDR3 region has 14 residues. Germline CDR1 is LGHNA and CDR2 is YSLEER. With 0 bases removed from V and 0 bases from J, the gap between germline ends came to 3 bases. The DNA of the CDR3 is TGCGCCAGCAGCCAAGACTCCTCTGGAAACACCATATATTTT. As protein: CASSQDSSGNTIYF.

This clone came up a few times. The rearrangement uses TRBV14 and TRBJ2-7; 8 nucleotides match TRBD1. The CDR3 has 16 amino acids. Per germline, CDR1 SGHDN and CDR2 FVKESK. V dropped 2 bases and J dropped 5; count of bases not matched to a gene: 11. CDR3 sequence reads: CASSQWTGPRGNEQYF. The DNA of the CDR3 is TGTGCCAGCAGCCAATGGACAGGGCCGAGGGGGAACGAGCAGTACTTC.

The CDR3 region is CASSLKLAGYNEQFF. CDR3 coding DNA: TGTGCCAGCAGCTTAAAACTAGCGGGGTACAATGAGCAGTTCTTC. The V gene is TRBV7-3, the J gene TRBJ2-1; 10 positions agree with TRBD2. The germline CDR1 and CDR2 sequences are SGHTA and FQGTGA. The CDR3 sequence is 15 residues long. V was clipped by 1 base and J by 4 bases; unmatched bases: 1.

Comment on this clone: The junction does not match germline at one end; this may be a read error. The chain carries TRBV7-7 and TRBJ2-3; D uncertain. CDR1 is SSHAT and CDR2 is FNYEAQ in the germline V gene (reference sequence). The CDR3 is made up of 14 amino acids. The chain's CDR3 is CASSLGEVPDTQYF. CDR3 DNA: TGTGCTAGCAGCTTAGGAGAGGTGCCAGATACGCAGTATTTT.

In its sample, this clone was seen many times. The same CDR3 arises from other DNA sequences in this sample as well. V usage is TRBV4-1 and J usage is TRBJ1-1; D perhaps matches TRBD1 (6 bases). The CDR3 is 15 amino acids. CDR1 is MGHRA and CDR2 is YSYEKL in the germline V gene. Trimming shortened V by 1 base and J by 4 bases, and 13 bases separated the two germline ends. CDR3 amino acids: CASSQVQGGGTEAFF. CDR3 DNA sequence: TGCGCCAGCAGCCAAGTTCAGGGAGGGGGCACTGAAGCTTTCTTT.

This clone was detected only a few times. The genes are TRBV3-1 (or the pseudogene TRBV3-2) and TRBJ1-6; D possibly corresponds to TRBD1 (6 bases). This CDR3 comprises 16 residues. Germline CDR1 is LGHDT and CDR2 is YNNKEL (reference sequence). V was shortened by 8 bases and J by 0 bases, with 14 bases between the two germline ends. The CDR3, as DNA: TGTGCCAGCCTCAGGGGCAGTGGCTCCTATAATTCACCCCTCCACTTT. Translation: CASLRGSGSYNSPLHF.

The chain is built from TRBV7-2 and TRBJ2-3; 8 bases map to TRBD2. This CDR3 has 17 amino acids. Germline V gene data show CDR1 as SGHTA and CDR2 as FQGNSA. The trim removed 5 bases at V and 4 bases at J, leaving 14 bases unmatched. The DNA of the CDR3 is TGTGCCAGCAGCCTCCGGGGTATTCGGGGGGGCGCAGATACGCAGTATTTT. It yields the protein CASSLRGIRGGADTQYF. The whole variable domain, remainder taken from reference TRBV7-2 and TRBJ2-3, is GAGVSQSPSNKVTEKGKDVELRCDPISGHTALYWYRQSLGQGLEFLIYFQGNSAPDKSGLPSDRFSAERTGGSVSTLTIQRTQQEDSAVYLCASSLRGIRGGADTQYFGPGTRLTVL.

The V call is TRBV3-1 (or the pseudogene TRBV3-2), the J call TRBJ2-1; 9 bases align to TRBD2. V lost 4 bases to trimming and J lost 2 bases; unmatched junction nucleotides: 6. CDR3 length equals 16 residues. Germline assignment: CDR1 LGHDT and CDR2 YNNKEL (reference sequence). Here the CDR3 DNA reads TGTGCCAGCAGCCCGGACTTAGCGGGGGCCTACAATGAGCAGTTCTTC. The encoded protein is CASSPDLAGAYNEQFF.

The chain has TRBV28 and TRBJ1-3; D is unclear. This CDR3 is built from 14 residues. V dropped 2 bases and J dropped 2 bases, with 7 bases sitting between them. Germline V CDR1 and CDR2: MDHEN, SYDVKM. CDR3 amino acids: CASSLLQAGNTIYF. The CDR3 nucleotides are TGTGCCAGCAGTTTACTTCAGGCTGGAAACACCATATATTTT.

The chain uses TRBV18 and TRBJ2-2; TRBD1 matches 10 bases. Losses at the gene ends were 3 bases for V and 6 bases for J; bases not matched to a gene: 4. This CDR3 comprises 15 residues. Germline CDR1 is KGHSH and CDR2 is LQKENI. The CDR3 DNA reads as TGTGCCAGCTCACCCGACAGGGGGCGCCCCGGGGAGCTGTTTTTT. This sequence encodes CASSPDRGRPGELFF.

V usage is TRBV30 and J usage is TRBJ1-2, with 8 bases fitting TRBD1. This CDR3 contains 14 residues. CDR1 and CDR2 (germline): GTSNPN, SVGIG (reference sequence). V shed 5 bases and J 6 bases; nucleotides not matched to a gene: 11. In DNA, the CDR3 is TGTGCCTGGTCCCGAACAGGGGGGGGAGATGGCTACACCTTC. Its protein product is CAWSRTGGGDGYTF. Filled out from reference TRBV30 and TRBJ1-2, the complete variable domain reads SQTIHQWPATLVQPVGSPLSLECTVEGTSNPNLYWYRQAAGRGLQLLFYSVGIGQISSEVPQNLSASRPQDRQFILSSKKLLLSDSGFYLCAWSRTGGGDGYTFGSGTRLTVV.

The rearrangement uses TRBV19 and TRBJ2-1; tentatively, D is TRBD1 (5 bases). V gave up 5 bases and J gave up 7 bases, with 15 bases separating them. CDR1 and CDR2 (germline): LNHDA, SQIVND (reference sequence). The CDR3 spans 14 residues. CDR3 coding DNA: TGTGCCAGTAGTCAAGGCAGGGAAGTTAATGAGCAGTTCTTC. This gives the protein CASSQGREVNEQFF.

The rearrangement links TRBV7-3 to TRBJ2-1, with 9 bases identical to TRBD1. The CDR3 is 17 amino acids. J was trimmed by 6 bases and V by 1 base; bases with no gene match: 10. Per germline, CDR1 SGHTA and CDR2 FQGTGA. CDR3 sequence: CASSLKGGTGHINEQFF. CDR3 DNA sequence: TGTGCCAGCAGCTTAAAAGGTGGGACAGGGCATATCAATGAGCAGTTCTTC.

The chain couples TRBV28 to TRBJ2-6, with D possibly TRBD1 on 7 matching bases. Trimming removed 5 bases from V and 4 bases from J, with 18 bases in between. The CDR3 runs 17 residues. Germline CDR1 reads MDHEN; CDR2 reads SYDVKM. This CDR3 reads CASSGGGAGQGANVLTF. The CDR3 nucleotides read TGTGCCAGCAGTGGAGGGGGCGCTGGTCAAGGGGCCAACGTCCTGACTTTC.

V is TRBV19 and J is TRBJ1-2; TRBD1 is a possible D gene (6 bases). The germline CDR1 and CDR2 sequences are LNHDA and SQIVND (reference sequence). Trimming took off 2 bases at V and 6 bases at J, with 10 bases between the two ends. This CDR3 region has 13 residues. The CDR3 DNA reads as TGTGCCAGTAGTATACAGGGGAGAGATGGCTACACCTTC. It specifies CASSIQGRDGYTF.

This chain joins TRBV7-2 and TRBJ2-1; 10 positions agree with TRBD2. CDR1 and CDR2 from the germline V gene are SGHTA and FQGNSA. Trimming cost V 3 bases and J 7 bases; bases outside gene matches: 18. The CDR3 extends over 19 amino acids. Written as DNA, the CDR3 is TGTGCCAGCAGCTTTCGGAGCGGGTTCAGCGGGGGGGCCGGAAATGAGCAGTTCTTC. It specifies CASSFRSGFSGGAGNEQFF.

This chain connects TRBV6-6 to TRBJ1-5; possible D gene TRBD1, 5 bases. There are 13 residues in the CDR3. In germline, CDR1 is MNHNY, CDR2 SVGAGI (reference sequence). The V and J ends lost 1 base and 5 bases respectively, with 6 bases between them. The CDR3 protein is CASSYWGDQPQHF. CDR3 sequence (DNA): TGTGCCAGCAGTTACTGGGGGGATCAGCCCCAGCATTTT.

The CDR3 DNA reads as TGTGCCAGCAGCCTAAGTAGCTTCGCGACCCAGTACTTC. This translates into CASSLSSFATQYF. The V gene is TRBV7-3, the J gene TRBJ2-5; the D is unclear. From germline, CDR1 is SGHTA and CDR2 FQGTGA. The V gene lost 5 bases and the J gene lost 7 bases, with 14 bases spanning the gap. The CDR3 runs 13 residues.

This chain links TRBV7-8 with TRBJ1-3, with 9 positions matching TRBD1. The CDR3 covers 15 residues. CDR1 and CDR2 (germline): SGHVS, FQNEAQ. V dropped 5 bases and J dropped 4; count of bases not matched to a gene: 6. In DNA, the CDR3 is TGTGCCAGCAGCATCGGACAGGGGCTCGGAAACACCATATATTTT. Translation gives CASSIGQGLGNTIYF.

This clone was seen once. The V and J genes are TRBV5-1 and TRBJ2-3; 8 bases are a match to TRBD2. The V segment lost 0 bases and the J segment 7 bases; nucleotides outside the gene matches: 10. Looked up from germline, CDR1 is SGHRS and CDR2 is YFSETQ. This CDR3 is built from 16 residues. The CDR3 sequence is CASSLEDSGGANTQYF. The CDR3, as DNA: TGCGCCAGCAGCTTGGAGGATTCGGGAGGGGCTAATACGCAGTATTTT.